Listed here are 29 T cell receptor beta chains from one sample, sequenced in a study of blood T cell repertoires in COVID-19. Clones were read by immunoSEQ multiplex PCR, and TCRdb kept only the in-frame ones, dropping some. The sample holds 200,000 to 250,000 clones, 84% seen once. The sequenced material came from PBMCs or T cells enriched from blood (not recorded which). These receptor sequences come from a middle-aged woman who had recovered from COVID-19.

The gene calls are TRBV18 and TRBJ2-3; 7 bases agree with TRBD2. The V gene end was trimmed by 6 bases and the J gene end by 2 bases; junction bases not matched to a gene: 8. The CDR3 sequence is 15 residues long. From germline, CDR1 is KGHSH and CDR2 LQKENI. CDR3 sequence: CASSPERGITDTQYF. The CDR3 nucleotides are TGTGCCAGCTCCCCGGAGCGGGGTATCACAGATACGCAGTATTTT.

The V and J genes are TRBV9 and TRBJ2-2, with D perhaps TRBD2 (7 bases). CDR3 length equals 18 residues. CDR1 and CDR2 from the germline V gene are SGDLS and YYNGEE. The V and J ends lost 0 bases and 3 bases respectively, with 18 bases between them. Here the CDR3 DNA reads TGTGCCAGCAGCGTAGAGGGGGGGATAGCGCTTCACACCGGGGAGCTGTTTTTT. Its translation is CASSVEGGIALHTGELFF.

The rearrangement uses TRBV7-9 and TRBJ2-7; perhaps TRBD2 as D (5 bases). The CDR3 is made up of 15 amino acids. The V end was cut by 1 base, the J end by 9 bases, with 19 bases between. Germline CDR1 and CDR2: SEHNR and FQNEAQ (reference sequence). CDR3 coding DNA: TGTGCCAGCAGCTTAGAAGAGGGTCCCCCCCCACGGCAGTACTTC. Its translation: CASSLEEGPPPRQYF.

This clone came up once. The chain uses TRBV29-1 and TRBJ2-7; 8 positions agree with TRBD2. V lost 8 bases and J lost 11; bases outside the gene matches: 11. CDR3 size: 11 residues. CDR1 and CDR2 (germline): SQVTM, ANQGSEA. CDR3 in DNA: TGCAGCTATCGGGGGGGACCGCTTGAGTACTTC. Residues: CSYRGGPLEYF.

The chain uses TRBV5-1 and TRBJ2-6; 8 nucleotides align to TRBD1. CDR1 and CDR2 (germline): SGHRS, YFSETQ. The trim removed 4 bases at V and 4 bases at J, leaving 4 bases unmatched. This CDR3 has 15 amino acids. CDR3 sequence: CASSRTGIGANVLTF. CDR3 nucleotides: TGCGCCAGCAGCCGGACAGGGATCGGGGCCAACGTCCTGACTTTC.

The J gene is TRBJ1-1, the V gene TRBV7-2, with a possible D match to TRBD1 (6 bases). Germline loops: CDR1 SGHTA, CDR2 FQGNSA. The ends were cut back, 2 bases at V and 5 bases at J, with 15 bases in the middle. This CDR3 has 15 residues. The CDR3, as DNA: TGTGCCAGCAGCTTAATAGGACAGCTGGGGACTGAAGCTTTCTTT. This translates into CASSLIGQLGTEAFF.

This chain uses TRBV4-2 with TRBJ2-3, with a possible D match to TRBD2 (5 bases). V was cut by 1 base and J by 5 bases, with 13 bases left in between. The germline V gene encodes CDR1 LGHNA and CDR2 YNFKEQ. This CDR3 contains 15 residues. The CDR3 region is CASSQVSALGDTQYF. The DNA of the CDR3 is TGTGCCAGCAGCCAAGTTAGCGCCCTGGGAGATACGCAGTATTTT.

V is TRBV11-2 and J is TRBJ1-6; tentatively, D is TRBD1 (6 bases). Germline values: CDR1 SGHAT, CDR2 FQNNGV. V was shortened by 4 bases and J by 2 bases, with 12 bases between the two germline ends. The CDR3 is 16 amino acids. This CDR3 reads CASSSLQGPYNSPLHF. The CDR3 nucleotides are TGTGCCAGCAGCTCCCTACAGGGCCCCTATAATTCACCCCTCCACTTT.

The chain carries TRBV7-3 and TRBJ2-7, with TRBD1 identical over 7 bases. The CDR3 is 13 residues long. Germline CDR1 and CDR2: SGHTA and FQGTGA. V was pared by 1 base and J by 3 bases, with 0 bases of the junction left unmatched. The CDR3 loop is CASSLRQGYEQYF. Here the CDR3 DNA reads TGTGCCAGCAGCTTAAGACAGGGCTACGAGCAGTACTTC.

The chain combines TRBV18 with TRBJ2-7; weak D call: TRBD2 (6 bases). The CDR3 has 12 amino acids. CDR1 and CDR2 (germline): KGHSH, LQKENI. With 5 bases removed from V and 4 bases from J, the gap between germline ends came to 9 bases. This CDR3 is CASSGGVYEQYF. In DNA, the CDR3 is TGTGCCAGCTCAGGCGGGGTTTACGAGCAGTACTTC. Variable domain in full (rest from reference TRBV18 and TRBJ2-7): NAGVMQNPRHLVRRRGQEARLRCSPMKGHSHVYWYRQLPEEGLKFMVYLQKENIIDESGMPKERFSAEFPKEGPSILRIQQVVRGDSAAYFCASSGGVYEQYFGPGTRLTVT.

The chain is built from TRBV30 and TRBJ2-1, with D possibly being TRBD2 (6 bases). V gave up 2 bases and J gave up 4 bases, with 12 bases separating them. From germline, CDR1 is GTSNPN and CDR2 SVGIG (reference sequence). CDR3 length: 14 amino acids. In DNA, the CDR3 is TGTGCCTGGAGTCGACTAGAGGGTTACAATGAGCAGTTCTTC. This codes for CAWSRLEGYNEQFF.

The chain has TRBV24-1 and TRBJ2-5; 9 positions agree with TRBD2. The CDR3 contains 15 residues. V gave up 1 base and J gave up 5 bases; unmatched junction bases: 4. Germline CDR1 and CDR2: KGHDR and SFDVKD. CDR3 coding DNA: TGTGCCACCAGTGATTTTCTAGCGGGGCGTGAGACCCAGTACTTC. This encodes CATSDFLAGRETQYF.

This chain links TRBV5-4 with TRBJ2-2, with D perhaps TRBD2 (5 bases). Germline V CDR1 and CDR2: SGHNT, YYREEE (reference sequence). This CDR3 region has 16 residues. Trimming took 2 bases from V and 4 from J, leaving 15 bases between them. CDR3 sequence reads: CASSLSGILGTGELFF. CDR3 DNA: TGTGCCAGCAGCTTATCCGGGATCTTAGGCACCGGGGAGCTGTTTTTT.

The chain employs TRBV10-3 and TRBJ2-3, with TRBD2 identical over 7 bases. With V trimmed by 3 bases and J by 2 bases, 8 bases remained unmatched. The length of the CDR3 is 16 residues. CDR1 ENHRY and CDR2 SYGVKD come from the germline V gene. CDR3 bases: TGTGCCATCAGTGAAGGGAGCGGGGCTAACACAGATACGCAGTATTTT. Amino acid sequence: CAISEGSGANTDTQYF.

This chain connects TRBV28 to TRBJ1-3, with TRBD1 identical over 9 bases. Trimming took 2 bases from V and 2 from J; bases not matched to a gene: 16. The germline CDR1 and CDR2 sequences are MDHEN and SYDVKM. The CDR3 consists of 20 residues. The CDR3 coding sequence is TGTGCCAGCAGTTTACTAAGAGGGACAGGGTTGAAGGTTGCTGGAAACACCATATATTTT. Its protein product is CASSLLRGTGLKVAGNTIYF.

The CDR3 DNA follows: TGTGCCAGCAGCCAGACCAGGACTGGCTACAATGAGCAGTTCTTC. Its translation is CASSQTRTGYNEQFF. V is TRBV3-1 (or the pseudogene TRBV3-2) and J is TRBJ2-1; TRBD2 might be the D (5 bases). CDR3 size: 15 residues. The germline V gene encodes CDR1 LGHDT and CDR2 YNNKEL (reference sequence). With 3 bases removed from V and 3 bases from J, the gap between germline ends came to 12 bases.

The CDR3 bases are TGTGCCAGCAGCTTGGGACAGGGGGCTGGGGATACGCAGTATTTT. It yields the protein CASSLGQGAGDTQYF. The chain uses TRBV11-3 and TRBJ2-3, with 12 bases matching TRBD1. Trimming cost V 3 bases and J 6 bases; bases outside gene matches: 4. Germline CDR1 reads SGHNT; CDR2 reads YENEEA. This CDR3 has 15 amino acids. The whole variable domain, filled in from reference TRBV11-3 and TRBJ2-3, reads EAGVVQSPRYKIIEKKQPVAFWCNPISGHNTLYWYLQNLGQGPELLIRYENEEAVDDSQLPKDRFSAERLKGVDSTLKIQPAELGDSAVYLCASSLGQGAGDTQYFGPGTRLTVL.

This sequence joins TRBV18 and TRBJ1-2, with D possibly being TRBD1 (6 bases). The CDR3 spans 17 residues. From germline, CDR1 is KGHSH and CDR2 LQKENI. V gave up 1 base and J gave up 2 bases, with 17 bases separating them. The CDR3 DNA is TGTGCCAGCTCACCACAAGAGGGGGATTCTGACAACTATGGCTACACCTTC. This gives the protein CASSPQEGDSDNYGYTF.

The CDR3 bases are TGTGCCAGCAGCCATGGAGGGGGGGACTGGGCGCGAGAGACCCAGTACTTC. Protein product: CASSHGGGDWARETQYF. V is TRBV7-9 and J is TRBJ2-5, with a possible D match to TRBD2 (7 bases). The CDR3 runs 17 residues. CDR1 and CDR2 from the germline V gene are SEHNR and FQNEAQ (reference sequence). Trimming stripped 5 bases from V and 4 bases from J, with 23 bases between. Together with reference TRBV7-9 and TRBJ2-5, the CDR3 gives the full variable domain: DTGVSQNPRHKITKRGQNVTFRCDPISEHNRLYWYRQTLGQGPEFLTYFQNEAQLEKSRLLSDRFSAERPKGSFSTLEIQRTEQGDSAMYLCASSHGGGDWARETQYFGPGTRLLVL.

This sequence joins TRBV25-1 and TRBJ1-4; D gene ambiguous. This CDR3 contains 12 residues. V was shortened by 1 base and J by 12 bases, with 9 bases between the two germline ends. From germline, CDR1 is MGHDK and CDR2 SYGVNS. DNA of the CDR3: TGTGCCAGCAGTGAATGGCCAGAAGAACTGTTTTTT. Residues: CASSEWPEELFF.

The V call is TRBV2, the J call TRBJ1-5, with TRBD1 identical over 8 bases. V shed 6 bases, J shed 11 bases, and the junction held 15 bases outside the gene matches. The CDR3 is made up of 15 amino acids. Germline V gene data show CDR1 as SNHLY and CDR2 as FYNNEI. The CDR3 nucleotides read TGTGCCAGCAGCCTATGGACAGGGAGGGATAGGGCCCAGCATTTT. The encoded protein is CASSLWTGRDRAQHF.

The chain uses TRBV6-2 or TRBV6-3 and TRBJ2-1; the D gene is possibly TRBD2 (6 bases). The CDR3 consists of 16 residues. Trimming stripped 6 bases from V and 6 bases from J, with 21 bases between. Germline-derived CDR1 and CDR2 are MNHEY and SVGEGT. DNA of the CDR3: TGTGCCAGCAGCAAACTCGTACGGGAGTCTGGCAATGAGCAGTTCTTC. Residues: CASSKLVRESGNEQFF.

This clone was detected a few times. The chain couples TRBV7-2 to TRBJ2-7; 8 positions match TRBD1. The CDR3 length is 15 residues. V lost 5 bases to trimming and J lost 3 bases; unmatched junction nucleotides: 9. Germline assignment: CDR1 SGHTA and CDR2 FQGNSA. The CDR3 sequence is CASSAGQGGHYEQYV. CDR3 DNA sequence: TGTGCCAGCAGCGCAGGACAGGGCGGACACTACGAGCAGTACGTC.

This clone was seen only once. This rearrangement joins TRBV10-3 to TRBJ1-1; TRBD1 aligns across 10 bases. CDR1 and CDR2 from the germline V gene are ENHRY and SYGVKD. The CDR3 extends over 14 amino acids. V shed 6 bases and J 4 bases; nucleotides not matched to a gene: 5. The CDR3 DNA sequence: TGTGCCATCAGGGGGACAGGGGCGGGCACTGAAGCTTTCTTT. This translates into CAIRGTGAGTEAFF.

This sequence joins TRBV19 and TRBJ2-3, with TRBD1 as a possible D gene (5 bases). Germline assignment: CDR1 LNHDA and CDR2 SQIVND (reference sequence). Trimming pared 3 bases from V and 3 bases from J, leaving 10 bases between. The CDR3 spans 14 residues. The CDR3 sequence: CASSMARVTDTQYF. The CDR3 coding sequence is TGTGCCAGTAGTATGGCCAGGGTAACAGATACGCAGTATTTT.

The chain uses TRBV28 and TRBJ2-4; weak D call: TRBD2 (5 bases). The V gene's germline CDR1 is MDHEN and CDR2 SYDVKM. CDR3 length: 16 residues. V gave up 8 bases and J gave up 8 bases, with 25 bases separating them. The CDR3, as DNA: TGTGCCAGCTTACCTGCCCCAAGAGGGCGGTCGGACATTCAGTACTTC. The encoded protein is CASLPAPRGRSDIQYF.

This clone occurred a few times. The chain has TRBV5-1 and TRBJ1-3; 7 nucleotides match TRBD1. The germline V gene has CDR1 SGHRS and CDR2 YFSETQ. This CDR3 has 14 amino acids. V shed 4 bases and J 4 bases; nucleotides not matched to a gene: 5. CDR3 protein: CASSPGTAGNTIYF. The CDR3 bases are TGCGCCAGCAGCCCCGGGACAGCAGGAAACACCATATATTTT.

The chain combines TRBV2 with TRBJ1-2, with a weak D call TRBD1 (5 bases). This CDR3 is 14 amino acids long. V lost 1 base to trimming and J lost 2 bases, with 8 bases between them. Germline assignment: CDR1 SNHLY and CDR2 FYNNEI. The CDR3: CASSEEGRNYGYTF. For the CDR3, the DNA is TGTGCCAGCAGTGAAGAGGGGCGCAACTATGGCTACACCTTC.

The chain uses TRBV2 and TRBJ1-1, with a tentative D call TRBD1 (6 bases). Germline CDR1 SNHLY, CDR2 FYNNEI. The CDR3 spans 16 residues. With 7 bases removed from V and 1 base from J, the gap between germline ends came to 19 bases. The CDR3 coding sequence is TGTGCCAGCACTCCGACAGGAAAATATCGGAACACTGAAGCTTTCTTT. Translation gives CASTPTGKYRNTEAFF.